This T cell receptor beta chain was retrieved from a study of regulatory T cells in long-lasting Graves disease. With iRepertoire HTBI primers and Arm-PCR of CDR3 regions, TCR beta libraries were built. MiXCR was run by TCRdb on the multiplex PCR reads, yielding one entry per CDR3 protein. This table has 350,000 to 550,000 distinct CDR3 sequences, 14% appearing once. Time point here: newly diagnosed GD, antithyroid drugs for less than 3 months. The TCR library was made from RNA extracted from PBMCs. The V gene's germline CDR1 is LGHDT and CDR2 YNNKEL (reference sequence). Trimming removed 0 bases from V and 5 bases from J, with 13 bases in between. The CDR3 runs 15 residues. Many counts were recorded for this clonotype. This sample also appeared in a second study, on T cells in Graves' hyperthyroidism and ophthalmopathy.

The chain joins TRBV3-1 to TRBJ2-5, with D uncertain. The sequences come from peripheral blood mononuclear cells (PBMCs), collected at new diagnosis, from a patient treated with antithyroid drugs. The receptor was isolated from a woman in her fifties or sixties with Graves disease. As DNA, the CDR3 is TGTGCCAGCAGCCAAGATAGGCTAGTAGGGGAGACCCAGTACTTC. Translating it yields CASSQDRLVGETQYF.